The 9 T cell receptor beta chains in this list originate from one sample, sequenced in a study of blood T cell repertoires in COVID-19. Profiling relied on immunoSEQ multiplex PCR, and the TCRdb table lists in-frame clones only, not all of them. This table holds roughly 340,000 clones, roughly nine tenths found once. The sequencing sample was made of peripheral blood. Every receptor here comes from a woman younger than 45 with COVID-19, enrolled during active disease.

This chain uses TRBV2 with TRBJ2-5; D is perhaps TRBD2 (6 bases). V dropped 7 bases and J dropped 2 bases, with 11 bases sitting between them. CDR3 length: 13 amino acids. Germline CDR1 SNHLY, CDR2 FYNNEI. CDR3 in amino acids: CASIRDLQETQYF. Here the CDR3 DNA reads TGTGCCAGCATACGGGACTTACAAGAGACCCAGTACTTC.

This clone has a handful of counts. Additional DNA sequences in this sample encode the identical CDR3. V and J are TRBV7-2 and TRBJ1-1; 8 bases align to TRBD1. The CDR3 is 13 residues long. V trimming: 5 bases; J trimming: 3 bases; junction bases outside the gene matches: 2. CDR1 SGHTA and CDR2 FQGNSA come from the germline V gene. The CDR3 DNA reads TGTGCCAGCAGCCTACAGGGGGACACTGAAGCTTTCTTT. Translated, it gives CASSLQGDTEAFF.

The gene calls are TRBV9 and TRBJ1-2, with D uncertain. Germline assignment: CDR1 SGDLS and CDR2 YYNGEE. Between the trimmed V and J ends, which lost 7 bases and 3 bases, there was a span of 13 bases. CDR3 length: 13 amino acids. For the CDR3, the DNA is TGTGCCAGCTTAAGAACGCCGGACTATGGCTACACCTTC. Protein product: CASLRTPDYGYTF.

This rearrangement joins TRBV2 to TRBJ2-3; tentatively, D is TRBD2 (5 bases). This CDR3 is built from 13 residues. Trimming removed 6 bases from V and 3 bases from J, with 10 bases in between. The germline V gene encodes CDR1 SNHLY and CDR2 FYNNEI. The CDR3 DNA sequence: TGTGCCAGCAGCGGCGGGTATACAGATACGCAGTATTTT. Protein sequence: CASSGGYTDTQYF.

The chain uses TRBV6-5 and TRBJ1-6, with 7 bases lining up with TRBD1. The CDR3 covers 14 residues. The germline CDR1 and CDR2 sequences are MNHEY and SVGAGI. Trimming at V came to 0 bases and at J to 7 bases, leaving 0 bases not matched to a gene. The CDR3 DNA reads TGTGCCAGCAGTTACTCGGGACAGAATTCACCCCTCCACTTT. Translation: CASSYSGQNSPLHF.

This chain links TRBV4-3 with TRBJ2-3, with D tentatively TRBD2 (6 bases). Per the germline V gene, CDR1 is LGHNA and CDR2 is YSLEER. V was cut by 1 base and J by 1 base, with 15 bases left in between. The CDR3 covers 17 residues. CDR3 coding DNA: TGCGCCAGCAGCCAAGGAAACGATCCGGGGGGCACAGATACGCAGTATTTT. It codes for CASSQGNDPGGTDTQYF.

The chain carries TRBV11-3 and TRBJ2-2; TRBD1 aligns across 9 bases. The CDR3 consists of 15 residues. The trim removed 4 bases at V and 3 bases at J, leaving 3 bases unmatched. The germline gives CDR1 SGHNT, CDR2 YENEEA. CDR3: CASSSYRGHTGELFF. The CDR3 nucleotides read TGTGCCAGCAGCTCCTACAGGGGGCACACCGGGGAGCTGTTTTTT.

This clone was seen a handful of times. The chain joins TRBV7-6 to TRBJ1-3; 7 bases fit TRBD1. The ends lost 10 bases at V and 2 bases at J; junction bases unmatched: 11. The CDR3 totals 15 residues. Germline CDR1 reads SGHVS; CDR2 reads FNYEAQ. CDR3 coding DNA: TGTGCCACTACCCCGAACAGGGGACCTGGAAACACCATATATTTT. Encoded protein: CATTPNRGPGNTIYF.

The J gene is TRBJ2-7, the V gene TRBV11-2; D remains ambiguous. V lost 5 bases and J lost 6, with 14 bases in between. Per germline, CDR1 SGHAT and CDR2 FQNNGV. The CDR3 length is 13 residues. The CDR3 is CASSKYLGAEQYV. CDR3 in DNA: TGTGCCAGCAGCAAATACTTGGGCGCCGAGCAGTACGTC.